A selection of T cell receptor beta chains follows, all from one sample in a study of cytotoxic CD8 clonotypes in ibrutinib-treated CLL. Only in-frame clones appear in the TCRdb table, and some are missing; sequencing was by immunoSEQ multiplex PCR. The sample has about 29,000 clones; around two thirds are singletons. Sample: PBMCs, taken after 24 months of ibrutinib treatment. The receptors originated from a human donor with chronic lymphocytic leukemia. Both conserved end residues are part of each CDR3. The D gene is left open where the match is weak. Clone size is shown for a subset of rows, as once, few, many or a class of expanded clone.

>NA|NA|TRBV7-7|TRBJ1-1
TGTGCTAGCAGCTTAGCAGGGAACACTGAAGCTTTCTTT
CASSLAGNTEAFF
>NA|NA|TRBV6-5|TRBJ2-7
TGTGCCAGCAGTTCCCTCTCCTACGAGCAGTACTTC
CASSSLSYEQYF
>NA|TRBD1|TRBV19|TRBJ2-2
TGTGCCAGTAGTTGGACAGGTTATACCGGGGAGCTGTTTTTT
CASSWTGYTGELFF
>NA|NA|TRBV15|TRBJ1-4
TGTGCCACCAGCAGAGACATGGGGGAAAAACTGTTTTTT
CATSRDMGEKLFF
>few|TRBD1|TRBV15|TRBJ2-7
TGTGCCACCAGCAGAGATAGGGGGCGAACCTACGAGCAGTACTTC
CATSRDRGRTYEQYF
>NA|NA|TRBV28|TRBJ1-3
TGTGCCAGCAGTTTGGGGAGACCCTTCTCTGGAAACACCATATATTTT
CASSLGRPFSGNTIYF
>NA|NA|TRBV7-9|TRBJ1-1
TGTGCCAGCAGCCAACAGGCCTCGAACACTGAAGCTTTCTTT
CASSQQASNTEAFF
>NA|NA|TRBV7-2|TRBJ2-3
TGTGCCAGCAGCCCAGCCCCCCTAGTACCGAATACGCAGTATTTT
CASSPAPLVPNTQYF
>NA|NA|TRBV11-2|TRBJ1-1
TGTGCCAGCAGCCAATTCTCCGGGAACGCTGAAGCTTTCTTT
CASSQFSGNAEAFF
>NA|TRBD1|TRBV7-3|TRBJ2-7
TGTGCCAGCAGCCTTACGACAGGGGTGGGGTACGAGCAGTACTTC
CASSLTTGVGYEQYF
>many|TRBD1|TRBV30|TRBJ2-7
TGTGCCTGGAGTGTACAGGGGGGAGGATACGAGCAGTACTTC
CAWSVQGGGYEQYF
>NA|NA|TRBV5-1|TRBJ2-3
TGCGCCAGCAGCTTGGCAGGTCTCCCTGGCACAGATACGCAGTATTTT
CASSLAGLPGTDTQYF
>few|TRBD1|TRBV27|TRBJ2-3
TGTGCCAGCAGTTCCAGGGGGCGCGCAGATACGCAGTATTTT
CASSSRGRADTQYF
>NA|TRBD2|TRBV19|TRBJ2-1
TGTGCCAGTACCATAGGGAGCGGGGGGGCAGATGAGCAGTTCTTC
CASTIGSGGADEQFF
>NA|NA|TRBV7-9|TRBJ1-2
TGTGCCAGCAGCTCTCCCAGTTGGTTCAGGGTTAACTATGGCTACACCTTC
CASSSPSWFRVNYGYTF
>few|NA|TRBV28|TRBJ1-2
TGTGCCAGCAGCCCTCACAGGGTGGATGGCTATGGCTACACCTTC
CASSPHRVDGYGYTF
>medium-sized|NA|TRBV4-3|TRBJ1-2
TGCGCCAGCAGCCAAGAAATCCAGTCTAGCTATGGCTACACCTTC
CASSQEIQSSYGYTF
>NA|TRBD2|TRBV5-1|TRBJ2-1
TGCGCCAGCAGCTCCTCAATGACTAGCGCTAAATACAATGAGCAGTTCTTC
CASSSSMTSAKYNEQFF
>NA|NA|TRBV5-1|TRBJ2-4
TGCGCCAGCAGTTATGGGGGGCAAGGACTAGCCAAAAACATTCAGTACTTC
CASSYGGQGLAKNIQYF
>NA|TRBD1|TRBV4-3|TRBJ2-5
TGCGCCAGCAGCCATGCTACAGGGGTCCAAGAGACCCAGTACTTC
CASSHATGVQETQYF
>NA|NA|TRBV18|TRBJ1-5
TGTGCCAGCTCACCAATTGGCGCTTTGGAGCCCCAGCATTTT
CASSPIGALEPQHF
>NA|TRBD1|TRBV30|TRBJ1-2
TGTGCCTGGAGTGTACAGGGGGGCTATGGCTACACCTTC
CAWSVQGGYGYTF
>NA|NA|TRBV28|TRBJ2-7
TGTGCCAGCAGCCCTGCCGAGGGTGTCTACGAGCAGTACTTC
CASSPAEGVYEQYF
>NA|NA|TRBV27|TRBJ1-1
TGTGCCAGCAGTTTCCGCGGGGGGGGCACTGAAGCTTTCTTT
CASSFRGGGTEAFF
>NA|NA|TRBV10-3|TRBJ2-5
TGTGCCATCAGTGAGGGGGTAAGGACCCAGTACTTC
CAISEGVRTQYF
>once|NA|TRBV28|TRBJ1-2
TGTGCCAGCAGCCGGTTGGGAGGGGCGCTCAACTATGGCTACACCTTC
CASSRLGGALNYGYTF
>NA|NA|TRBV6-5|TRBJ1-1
TGTGCCAGCAGTCGAGGGGCGAACGTATCCCCTGAAGCTTTCTTT
CASSRGANVSPEAFF
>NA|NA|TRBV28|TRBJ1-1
TGTGCCAGCAGTTCCGGCATCACTGAAGCTTTCTTT
CASSSGITEAFF
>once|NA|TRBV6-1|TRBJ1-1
TGTGCCAGCAGTGCCGAGGGGATGAACACTGAAGCTTTCTTT
CASSAEGMNTEAFF